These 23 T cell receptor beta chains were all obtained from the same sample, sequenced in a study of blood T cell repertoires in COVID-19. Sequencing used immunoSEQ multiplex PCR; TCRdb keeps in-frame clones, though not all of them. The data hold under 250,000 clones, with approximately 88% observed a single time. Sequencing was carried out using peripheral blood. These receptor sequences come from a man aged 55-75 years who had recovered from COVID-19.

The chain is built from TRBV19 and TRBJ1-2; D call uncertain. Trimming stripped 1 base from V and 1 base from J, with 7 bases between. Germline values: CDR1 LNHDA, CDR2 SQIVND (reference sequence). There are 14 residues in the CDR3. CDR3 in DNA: TGTGCCAGTAGTATAGGGCATGGTAACTATGGCTACACCTTC. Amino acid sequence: CASSIGHGNYGYTF. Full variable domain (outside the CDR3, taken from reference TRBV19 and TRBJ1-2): DGGITQSPKYLFRKEGQNVTLSCEQNLNHDAMYWYRQDPGQGLRLIYYSQIVNDFQKGDIAEGYSVSREKKESFPLTVTSAQKNPTAFYLCASSIGHGNYGYTFGSGTRLTVV.

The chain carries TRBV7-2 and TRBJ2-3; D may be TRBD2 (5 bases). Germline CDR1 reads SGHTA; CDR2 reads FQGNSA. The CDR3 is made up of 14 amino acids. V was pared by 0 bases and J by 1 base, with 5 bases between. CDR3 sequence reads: CASSLARGTDTQYF. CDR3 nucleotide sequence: TGTGCCAGCAGCTTAGCGCGGGGCACAGATACGCAGTATTTT.

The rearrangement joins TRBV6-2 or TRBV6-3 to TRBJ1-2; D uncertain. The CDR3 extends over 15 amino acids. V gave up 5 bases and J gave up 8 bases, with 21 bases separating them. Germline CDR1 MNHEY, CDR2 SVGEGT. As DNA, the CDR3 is TGTGCCAGCAGTCTGGTTTTTCGGCCAGAGGGCGGCTACACCTTC. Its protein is CASSLVFRPEGGYTF.

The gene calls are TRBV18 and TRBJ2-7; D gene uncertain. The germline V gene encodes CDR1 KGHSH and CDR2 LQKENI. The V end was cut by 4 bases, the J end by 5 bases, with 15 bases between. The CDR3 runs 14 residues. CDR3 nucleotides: TGTGCCAGCTCACGTGTCGGGTCCGTAAACGAGCAGTACTTC. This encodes CASSRVGSVNEQYF.

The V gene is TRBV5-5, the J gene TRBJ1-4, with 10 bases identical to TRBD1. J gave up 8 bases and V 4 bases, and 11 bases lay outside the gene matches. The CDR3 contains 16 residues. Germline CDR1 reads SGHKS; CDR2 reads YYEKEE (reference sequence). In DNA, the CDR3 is TGTGCCAGCAGCCTTACGGACAGGGGGGCGTGGGAAAAACTGTTTTTT. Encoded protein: CASSLTDRGAWEKLFF.

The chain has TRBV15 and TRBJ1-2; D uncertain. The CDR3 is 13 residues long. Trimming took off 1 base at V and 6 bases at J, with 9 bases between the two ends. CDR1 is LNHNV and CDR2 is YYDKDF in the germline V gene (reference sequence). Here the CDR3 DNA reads TGTGCCACCAGCAGAGGCATGGAGCATGGCTACACCTTC. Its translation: CATSRGMEHGYTF.

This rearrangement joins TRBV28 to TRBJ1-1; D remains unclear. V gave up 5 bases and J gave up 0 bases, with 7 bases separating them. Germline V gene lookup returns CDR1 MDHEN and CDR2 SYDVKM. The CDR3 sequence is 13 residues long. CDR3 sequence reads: CASSPRMNTEAFF. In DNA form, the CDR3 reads TGTGCCAGCAGTCCCCGTATGAACACTGAAGCTTTCTTT.

As DNA, the CDR3 is TGTGCCACCAGCAGAGATCACGGTTCGAACACCGGGGAGCTGTTTTTT. Its translation: CATSRDHGSNTGELFF. This chain connects TRBV15 to TRBJ2-2, with D unresolved. V was cut by 0 bases and J by 0 bases, with 8 bases left in between. Germline values: CDR1 LNHNV, CDR2 YYDKDF (reference sequence). CDR3 length equals 16 residues.

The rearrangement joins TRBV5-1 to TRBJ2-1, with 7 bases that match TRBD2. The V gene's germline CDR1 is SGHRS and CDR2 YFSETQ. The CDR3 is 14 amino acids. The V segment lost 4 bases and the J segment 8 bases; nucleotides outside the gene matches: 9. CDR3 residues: CASSREGLPDEQFF. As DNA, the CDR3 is TGCGCCAGCAGCAGGGAGGGGTTGCCTGATGAGCAGTTCTTC.

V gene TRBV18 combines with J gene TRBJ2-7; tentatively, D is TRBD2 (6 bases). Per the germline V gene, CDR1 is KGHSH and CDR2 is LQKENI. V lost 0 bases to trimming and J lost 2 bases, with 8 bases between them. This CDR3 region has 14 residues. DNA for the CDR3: TGTGCCAGCTCACCACCGGGACTCCCCTACGAGCAGTACTTC. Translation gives CASSPPGLPYEQYF.

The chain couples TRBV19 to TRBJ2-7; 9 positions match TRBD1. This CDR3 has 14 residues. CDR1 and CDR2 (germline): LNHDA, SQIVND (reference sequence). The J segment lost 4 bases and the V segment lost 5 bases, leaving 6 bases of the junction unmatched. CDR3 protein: CASSARDREYEQYF. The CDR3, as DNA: TGTGCCAGTAGTGCCCGGGACAGGGAATACGAGCAGTACTTC.

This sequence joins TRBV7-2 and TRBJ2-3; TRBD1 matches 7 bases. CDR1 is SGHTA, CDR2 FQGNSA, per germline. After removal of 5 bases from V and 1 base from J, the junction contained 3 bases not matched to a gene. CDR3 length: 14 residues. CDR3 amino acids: CASSTTGGTDTQYF. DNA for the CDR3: TGTGCCAGCAGCACAACAGGGGGCACAGATACGCAGTATTTT.

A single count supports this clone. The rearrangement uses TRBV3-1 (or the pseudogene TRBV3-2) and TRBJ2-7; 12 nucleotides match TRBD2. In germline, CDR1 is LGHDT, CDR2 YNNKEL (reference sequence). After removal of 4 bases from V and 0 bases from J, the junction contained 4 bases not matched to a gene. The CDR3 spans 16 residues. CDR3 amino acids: CASSRGTSGFSYEQYF. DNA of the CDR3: TGTGCCAGCAGCCGAGGGACTAGCGGGTTCTCCTACGAGCAGTACTTC.

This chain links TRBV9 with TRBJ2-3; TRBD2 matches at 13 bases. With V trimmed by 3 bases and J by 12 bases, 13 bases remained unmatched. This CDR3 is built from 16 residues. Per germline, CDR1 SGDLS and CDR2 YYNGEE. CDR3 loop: CASSAPGTSGARSQYF. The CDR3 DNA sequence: TGTGCCAGCAGCGCCCCGGGGACTAGCGGGGCCCGGAGTCAGTATTTT. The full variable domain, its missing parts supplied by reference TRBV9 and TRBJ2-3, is DSGVTQTPKHLITATGQRVTLRCSPRSGDLSVYWYQQSLDQGLQFLIQYYNGEERAKGNILERFSAQQFPDLHSELNLSSLELGDSALYFCASSAPGTSGARSQYFGPGTRLTVL.

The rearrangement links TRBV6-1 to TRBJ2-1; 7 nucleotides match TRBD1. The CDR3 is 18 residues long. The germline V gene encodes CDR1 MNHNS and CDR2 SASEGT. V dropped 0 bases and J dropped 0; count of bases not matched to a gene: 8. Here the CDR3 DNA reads TGTGCCAGCAGTGAAGCAGGCAGGGGGTTCCGCTCCTACAATGAGCAGTTCTTC. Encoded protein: CASSEAGRGFRSYNEQFF.

CDR3 in DNA: TGCGCCAGCAGCCAAGATAGGACAGCCTACGAGCAGTACTTC. Residues: CASSQDRTAYEQYF. This rearrangement joins TRBV4-3 to TRBJ2-7; possible D gene TRBD1, 6 bases. From germline, CDR1 is LGHNA and CDR2 YSLEER. V was pared by 0 bases and J by 2 bases, with 8 bases between. There are 14 residues in the CDR3.

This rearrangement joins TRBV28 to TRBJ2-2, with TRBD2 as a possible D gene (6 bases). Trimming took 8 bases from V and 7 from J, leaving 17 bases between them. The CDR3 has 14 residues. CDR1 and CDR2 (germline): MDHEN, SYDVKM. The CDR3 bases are TGTGCCAGCCGGCGGCGGGGATTCGGCGGGGAGCTGTTTTTT. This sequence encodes CASRRRGFGGELFF.

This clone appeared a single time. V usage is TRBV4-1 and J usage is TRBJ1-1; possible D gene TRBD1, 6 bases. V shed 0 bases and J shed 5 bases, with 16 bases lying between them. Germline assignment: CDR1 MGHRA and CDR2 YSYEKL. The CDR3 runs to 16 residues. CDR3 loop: CASSQDFTRGYTEAFF. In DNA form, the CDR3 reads TGCGCCAGCAGCCAAGATTTTACCAGGGGTTATACTGAAGCTTTCTTT.

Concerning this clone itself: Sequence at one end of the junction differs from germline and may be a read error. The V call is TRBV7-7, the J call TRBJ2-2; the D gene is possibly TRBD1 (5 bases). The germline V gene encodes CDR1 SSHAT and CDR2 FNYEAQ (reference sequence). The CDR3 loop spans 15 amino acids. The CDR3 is CASSRTRDGTGELFF. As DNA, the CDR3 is TGTGCTAGCAGCCGGACACGAGACGGCACCGGGGAGCTGTTTTTT.

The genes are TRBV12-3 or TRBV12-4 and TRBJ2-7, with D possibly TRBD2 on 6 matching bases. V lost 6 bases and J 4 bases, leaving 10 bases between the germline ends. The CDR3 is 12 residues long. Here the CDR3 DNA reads TGTGCCAGCAGCCCACTAGCATACGAGCAGTACTTC. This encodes CASSPLAYEQYF.

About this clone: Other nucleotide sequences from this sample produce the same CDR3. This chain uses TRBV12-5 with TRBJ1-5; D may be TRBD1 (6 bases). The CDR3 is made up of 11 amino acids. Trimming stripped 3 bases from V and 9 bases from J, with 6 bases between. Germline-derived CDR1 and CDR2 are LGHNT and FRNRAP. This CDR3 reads CASGLGGPQHF. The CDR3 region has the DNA TGTGCTAGTGGTTTAGGGGGGCCCCAGCATTTT.

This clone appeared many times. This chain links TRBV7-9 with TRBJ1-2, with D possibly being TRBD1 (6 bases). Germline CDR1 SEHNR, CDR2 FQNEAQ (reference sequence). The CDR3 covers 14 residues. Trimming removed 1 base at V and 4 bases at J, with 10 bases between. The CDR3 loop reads CASSLEAGVYGYTF. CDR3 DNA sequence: TGTGCCAGCAGCTTAGAGGCAGGGGTCTATGGCTACACCTTC.

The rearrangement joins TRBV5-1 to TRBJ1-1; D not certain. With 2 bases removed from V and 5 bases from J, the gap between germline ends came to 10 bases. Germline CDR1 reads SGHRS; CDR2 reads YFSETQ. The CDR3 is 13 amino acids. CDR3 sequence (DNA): TGCGCCAGCAGCTTTGAGGGCTGGACTGAAGCTTTCTTT. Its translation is CASSFEGWTEAFF.